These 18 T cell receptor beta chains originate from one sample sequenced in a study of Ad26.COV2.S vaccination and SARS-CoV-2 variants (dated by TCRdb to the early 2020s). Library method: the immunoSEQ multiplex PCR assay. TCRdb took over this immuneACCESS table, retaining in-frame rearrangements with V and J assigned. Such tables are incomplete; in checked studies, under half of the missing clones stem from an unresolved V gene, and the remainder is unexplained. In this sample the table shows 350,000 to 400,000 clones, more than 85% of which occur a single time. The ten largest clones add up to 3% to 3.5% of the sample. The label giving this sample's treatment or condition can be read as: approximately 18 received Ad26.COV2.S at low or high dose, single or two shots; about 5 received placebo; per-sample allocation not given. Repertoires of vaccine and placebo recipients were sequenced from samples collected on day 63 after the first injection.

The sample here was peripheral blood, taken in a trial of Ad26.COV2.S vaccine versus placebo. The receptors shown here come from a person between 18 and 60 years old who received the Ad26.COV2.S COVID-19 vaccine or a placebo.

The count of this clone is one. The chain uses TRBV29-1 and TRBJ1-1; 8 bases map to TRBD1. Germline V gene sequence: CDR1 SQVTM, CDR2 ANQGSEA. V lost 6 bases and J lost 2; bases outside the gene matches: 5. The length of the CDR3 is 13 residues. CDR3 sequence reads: CSVVTGANTEAFF. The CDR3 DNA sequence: TGCAGCGTAGTGACAGGGGCAAACACTGAAGCTTTCTTT.

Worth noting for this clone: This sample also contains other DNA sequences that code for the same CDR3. The CDR3 DNA sequence: TGTGCCAGTAGTATTGGCTATGGCTACACCTTC. It yields the protein CASSIGYGYTF. V usage is TRBV19 and J usage is TRBJ1-2, with unresolved D. In germline, CDR1 is LNHDA, CDR2 SQIVND (reference sequence). The CDR3 loop spans 11 amino acids. V dropped 3 bases and J dropped 4 bases, with 3 bases sitting between them.

The CDR3 region is CASSLIQGNHGYTF. The CDR3 DNA is TGCGCCAGCAGCCTAATTCAGGGGAACCATGGCTACACCTTC. V is TRBV5-1 and J is TRBJ1-2; possible D gene TRBD1, 6 bases. Germline V CDR1 and CDR2: SGHRS, YFSETQ. The V end was cut by 4 bases, the J end by 6 bases, with 16 bases between. The CDR3 has 14 residues.

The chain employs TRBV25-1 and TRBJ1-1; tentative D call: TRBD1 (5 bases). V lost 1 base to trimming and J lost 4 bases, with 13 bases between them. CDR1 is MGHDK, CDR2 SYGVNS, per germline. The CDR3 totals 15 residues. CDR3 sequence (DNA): TGTGCCAGCAGTGAATCGTACAGGCAGCGCACTGAAGCTTTCTTT. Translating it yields CASSESYRQRTEAFF.

CDR3 amino acids: CASSTTGGHTEAFF. The CDR3 DNA follows: TGTGCCAGCTCGACAACGGGCGGTCACACTGAAGCTTTCTTT. The rearrangement links TRBV18 to TRBJ1-1, with D hard to call. From germline, CDR1 is KGHSH and CDR2 LQKENI. V shed 6 bases and J shed 3 bases, with 14 bases lying between them. This CDR3 has 14 amino acids.

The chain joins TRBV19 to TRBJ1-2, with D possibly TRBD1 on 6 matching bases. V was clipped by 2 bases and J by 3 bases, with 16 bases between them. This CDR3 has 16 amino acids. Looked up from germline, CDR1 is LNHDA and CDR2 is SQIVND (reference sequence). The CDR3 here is CASSIRVRAGDYGYTF. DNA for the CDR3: TGTGCCAGTAGTATAAGGGTCCGGGCAGGGGACTATGGCTACACCTTC.

The CDR3 nucleotides read TGTGCCAGCAGTGGCACGGGAGCGACTGAAGCTTTCTTT. Encoded protein: CASSGTGATEAFF. The rearrangement joins TRBV6-4 to TRBJ1-1; D is unresolved. V shed 4 bases and J shed 5 bases, with 11 bases lying between them. Germline lookup yields CDR1 MRHNA and CDR2 SNTAGT. This CDR3 is built from 13 residues.

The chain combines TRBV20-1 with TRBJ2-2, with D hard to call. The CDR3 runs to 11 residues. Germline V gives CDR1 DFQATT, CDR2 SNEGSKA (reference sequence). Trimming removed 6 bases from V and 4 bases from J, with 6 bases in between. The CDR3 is CSAQTTGELFF. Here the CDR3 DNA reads TGCAGTGCCCAGACCACCGGGGAGCTGTTTTTT.

CDR3 nucleotides: TGTGCCAGTACTCCAGGCGGCCGGGACGGGTCCTACGAGCAGTACTTC. Translating it yields CASTPGGRDGSYEQYF. V is TRBV19 and J is TRBJ2-7; D assignment may be TRBD1 or TRBD2 (5 bases each). Germline-derived CDR1 and CDR2 are LNHDA and SQIVND (reference sequence). V lost 7 bases and J lost 1, with 20 bases in between. CDR3 length: 16 residues.

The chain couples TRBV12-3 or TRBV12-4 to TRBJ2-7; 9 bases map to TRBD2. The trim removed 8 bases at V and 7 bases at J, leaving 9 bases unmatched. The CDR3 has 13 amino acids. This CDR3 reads CASGGGATEEQYF. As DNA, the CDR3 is TGTGCCAGCGGCGGGGGGGCTACTGAAGAGCAGTACTTC.

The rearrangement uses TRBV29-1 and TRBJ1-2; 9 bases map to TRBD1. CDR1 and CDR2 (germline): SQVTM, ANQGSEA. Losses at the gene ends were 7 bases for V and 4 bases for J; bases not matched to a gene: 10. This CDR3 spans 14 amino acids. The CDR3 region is CSGLTGGASYGYTF. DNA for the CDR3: TGCAGCGGATTAACAGGGGGCGCGTCCTATGGCTACACCTTC.

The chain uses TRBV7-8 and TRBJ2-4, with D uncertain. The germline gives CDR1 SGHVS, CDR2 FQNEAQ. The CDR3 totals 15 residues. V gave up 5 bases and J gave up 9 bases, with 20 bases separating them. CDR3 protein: CASSRQHGRFGIQYF. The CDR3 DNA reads TGTGCCAGCAGCCGTCAACACGGGCGGTTCGGCATTCAGTACTTC.

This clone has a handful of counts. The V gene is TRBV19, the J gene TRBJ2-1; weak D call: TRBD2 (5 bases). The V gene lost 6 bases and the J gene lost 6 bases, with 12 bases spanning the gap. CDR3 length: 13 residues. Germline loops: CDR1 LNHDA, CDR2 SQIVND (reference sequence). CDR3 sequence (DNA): TGTGCCAGTAGATCGCGGGTGACCAATGAGCAGTTCTTC. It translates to CASRSRVTNEQFF.

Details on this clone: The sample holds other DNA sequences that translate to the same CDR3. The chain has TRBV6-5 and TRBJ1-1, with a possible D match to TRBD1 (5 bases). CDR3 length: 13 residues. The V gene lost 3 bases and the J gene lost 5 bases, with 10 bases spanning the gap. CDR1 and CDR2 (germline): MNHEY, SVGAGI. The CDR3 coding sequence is TGTGCCAGCAGTTATACGGGGGGGACTGAAGCTTTCTTT. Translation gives CASSYTGGTEAFF.

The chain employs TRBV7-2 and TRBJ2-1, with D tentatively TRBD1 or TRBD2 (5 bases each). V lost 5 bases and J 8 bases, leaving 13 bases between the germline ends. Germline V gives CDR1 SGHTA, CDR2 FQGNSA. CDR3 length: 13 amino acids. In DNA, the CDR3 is TGTGCCAGCAGCACGGGACCTGAGCATGAGCAGTTCTTC. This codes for CASSTGPEHEQFF.

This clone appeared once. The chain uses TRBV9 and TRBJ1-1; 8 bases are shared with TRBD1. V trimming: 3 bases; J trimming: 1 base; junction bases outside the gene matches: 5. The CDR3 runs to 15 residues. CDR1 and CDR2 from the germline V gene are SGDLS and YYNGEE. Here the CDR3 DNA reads TGTGCCAGCAGCGCTCAAGGACAGGGGAACACTGAAGCTTTCTTT. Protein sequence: CASSAQGQGNTEAFF.

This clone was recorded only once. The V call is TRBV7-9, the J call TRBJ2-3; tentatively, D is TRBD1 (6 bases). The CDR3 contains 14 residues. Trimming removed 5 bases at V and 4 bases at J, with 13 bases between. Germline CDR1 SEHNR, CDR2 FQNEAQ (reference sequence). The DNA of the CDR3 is TGTGCCAGCAGCCCACAGGGTCATTCAGATACGCAGTATTTT. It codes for CASSPQGHSDTQYF.

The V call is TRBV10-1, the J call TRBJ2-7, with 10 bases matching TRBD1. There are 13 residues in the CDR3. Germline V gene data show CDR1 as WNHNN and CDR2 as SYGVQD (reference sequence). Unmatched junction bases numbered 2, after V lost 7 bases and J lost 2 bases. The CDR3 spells CASTDRGPYEQYF. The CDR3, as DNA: TGCGCCAGCACTGACAGGGGGCCCTACGAGCAGTACTTC.